This T cell receptor beta chain appears in the sequencing data of a study of technical replicates of blood from several donors. Worth noting for this clone: The junction does not match germline at one end; this may be a read error.

Profiled with immunoSEQ multiplex PCR; TCRdb holds only in-frame clones, not every one. The sample lists approximately 80,000 clones, roughly 98% occurring once. The CDR3 loop spans 13 amino acids. Per the germline V gene, CDR1 is SGHRS and CDR2 is YFSETQ. This chain connects TRBV5-1 to TRBJ1-5; 8 bases map to TRBD1. This receptor was taken from a human donor in good health. Sequencing was performed on T cells isolated from PBMCs. CDR3 sequence reads: CASSLEGQGAESF. The CDR3 DNA reads TGCGCCAGCAGCTTGGAGGGGCAGGGGGCAGAATCTTTT. Combining the CDR3 with reference TRBV5-1 and TRBJ1-5 gives the whole variable domain KAGVTQTPRYLIKTRGQQVTLSCSPISGHRSVSWYQQTPGQGLQFLFEYFSETQRNKGNFPGRFSGRQFSNSRSEMNVSTLELGDSALYLCASSLEGQGAESFGDGTRLSIL.